The rows below give T cell receptor beta chains drawn from one sample of a study of identifying expanded T cells in peripheral blood. Produced via immunoSEQ multiplex PCR; TCRdb's table is partial and in-frame only. The data contain approximately 97,000 clones, about 91% of them singletons. The sample comprised blood. The receptors stem from a person aged 18 to 69 in good health. Both conserved end residues are part of each CDR3. Fields, in order: V gene, J gene, CDR3 protein.

v_gene: TRBV11-2
j_gene: TRBJ2-7
CDR3aa: CASSPSGTSGEQYF

v_gene: TRBV7-3
j_gene: TRBJ2-1
CDR3aa: CASSLTVTGPYNEQFF

v_gene: TRBV11-3
j_gene: TRBJ1-1
CDR3aa: CASSLGTANTEAFF

v_gene: TRBV5-1
j_gene: TRBJ1-2
CDR3aa: CASSLMGEGGYTF

v_gene: TRBV9
j_gene: TRBJ2-1
CDR3aa: CASSAQGNEQFF

v_gene: TRBV5-1
j_gene: TRBJ2-3
CDR3aa: CASIRDNTDTQYF

v_gene: TRBV10-1
j_gene: TRBJ2-1
CDR3aa: CASSSRDAPEQFF

v_gene: TRBV27
j_gene: TRBJ2-6
CDR3aa: CASSPYGDGANVLTF

v_gene: TRBV5-1
j_gene: TRBJ2-1
CDR3aa: CASSAHDRAPYNEQFF

v_gene: TRBV6-1
j_gene: TRBJ1-1
CDR3aa: CASSLRDRDEAFF

v_gene: TRBV18
j_gene: TRBJ2-7
CDR3aa: CASSGGLAGGYEQYF

v_gene: TRBV5-4
j_gene: TRBJ2-3
CDR3aa: CASSLGTSTSDTQYF

v_gene: TRBV4-3
j_gene: TRBJ2-1
CDR3aa: CASSQETSFYNEQFF

v_gene: TRBV5-1
j_gene: TRBJ2-1
CDR3aa: CASSSSGVPYNEQFF

v_gene: TRBV7-9
j_gene: TRBJ2-1
CDR3aa: CASSLSGRRGGEQFF

v_gene: TRBV5-4
j_gene: TRBJ2-7
CDR3aa: CASSFGNLYEQYF

v_gene: TRBV20-1
j_gene: TRBJ2-5
CDR3aa: CSARRETQYF

v_gene: TRBV5-1
j_gene: TRBJ1-1
CDR3aa: CASSLQGKNTEAFF

v_gene: TRBV5-1
j_gene: TRBJ1-3
CDR3aa: CASSNSGTSGNTIYF

v_gene: TRBV9
j_gene: TRBJ1-4
CDR3aa: CASSPQRIGEKLFF

v_gene: TRBV2
j_gene: TRBJ1-5
CDR3aa: CASSERGRQPQHF

v_gene: TRBV6-5
j_gene: TRBJ1-2
CDR3aa: CASSYKGSAYGYTF

v_gene: TRBV4-1
j_gene: TRBJ2-1
CDR3aa: CASSEALGTVYNEQFF

v_gene: TRBV19
j_gene: TRBJ2-1
CDR3aa: CASSIDQAADNEQFF

v_gene: TRBV7-2
j_gene: TRBJ2-7
CDR3aa: CASRQEGLAHYEQYF

v_gene: TRBV9
j_gene: TRBJ2-3
CDR3aa: CASSVGGIDTQYF

v_gene: TRBV5-1
j_gene: TRBJ2-7
CDR3aa: CASRRTGGANREQYF

v_gene: TRBV28
j_gene: TRBJ2-5
CDR3aa: CASSPRPGETQYF

v_gene: TRBV4-1
j_gene: TRBJ2-2
CDR3aa: CASSQEGGELFF

v_gene: TRBV27
j_gene: TRBJ2-5
CDR3aa: CASSIRDTEGYETQYF

v_gene: TRBV5-5
j_gene: TRBJ2-1
CDR3aa: CASSYRTSGSSYNEQFF

v_gene: TRBV7-9
j_gene: TRBJ2-7
CDR3aa: CASSPKSPSVSYEQYF

v_gene: TRBV6-6
j_gene: TRBJ2-5
CDR3aa: CASSSGREETQYF

v_gene: TRBV28
j_gene: TRBJ1-1
CDR3aa: CASSSPGALNTEAFF

v_gene: TRBV5-1
j_gene: TRBJ1-5
CDR3aa: CASSLNRGYNQPQHF

v_gene: TRBV20-1
j_gene: TRBJ1-5
CDR3aa: CSASVNQPQHF

v_gene: TRBV4-2
j_gene: TRBJ1-1
CDR3aa: CASSQDRTGTIRAFF

v_gene: TRBV5-1
j_gene: TRBJ1-3
CDR3aa: CASSEDNNSGNTIYF

v_gene: TRBV11-2
j_gene: TRBJ1-2
CDR3aa: CASSLDSLYGYTF

v_gene: TRBV5-1
j_gene: TRBJ2-1
CDR3aa: CASSQGLAAYNEQFF

v_gene: TRBV30
j_gene: TRBJ2-3
CDR3aa: CAWRGNGGRIDTQYF

v_gene: TRBV2
j_gene: TRBJ1-1
CDR3aa: CASISIEENTEAFF

v_gene: TRBV7-9
j_gene: TRBJ2-5
CDR3aa: CASSLGLGRIGTQYF

v_gene: TRBV7-3
j_gene: TRBJ2-3
CDR3aa: CASSLAGTRVPDTQYF

v_gene: TRBV5-1
j_gene: TRBJ1-2
CDR3aa: CASGPLDYGYTF

v_gene: TRBV5-8
j_gene: TRBJ2-1
CDR3aa: CASSLDRDRGFNEQFF

v_gene: TRBV6-5
j_gene: TRBJ1-2
CDR3aa: CASSYDRVDGYTF

v_gene: TRBV9
j_gene: TRBJ1-6
CDR3aa: CASSARDTVYSPLHF

v_gene: TRBV19
j_gene: TRBJ2-3
CDR3aa: CASSIVVADTQYF

v_gene: TRBV25-1
j_gene: TRBJ1-6
CDR3aa: CASRQAGGDANSPLHF

v_gene: TRBV6-1
j_gene: TRBJ2-7
CDR3aa: CASSVFGTGTYEQYF

v_gene: TRBV5-4
j_gene: TRBJ1-3
CDR3aa: CASSLGGASGNTIYF

v_gene: TRBV6-5
j_gene: TRBJ2-1
CDR3aa: CASSYRASLGDEQFF

v_gene: TRBV14
j_gene: TRBJ1-2
CDR3aa: CASSLLQGQGNGGYTF

v_gene: TRBV6-1
j_gene: TRBJ1-1
CDR3aa: CASSEFTEAFF